This is a list of T cell receptor beta chains from one sample in a study of T cells in Graves' hyperthyroidism and ophthalmopathy. Using its own MiXCR run on the multiplex PCR reads, TCRdb lists one record per CDR3 protein. The sample contains about half a million distinct CDR3 sequences, 15% to 20% of which appear only once. The source material was blood. Source of these receptors: a woman in her 30s with Graves' ophthalmopathy. The CDR3 runs from the conserved cysteine through the conserved F or W. A D gene is named only where the DNA matches it firmly. Where a row states a size, it is once, few, many or the class of an expanded clone; other rows omit it.

CDR3	DNA	V	J	size	D
CSVERTGQETQYF	TGCAGCGTTGAACGGACAGGGCAAGAGACCCAGTACTTC	TRBV29-1	TRBJ2-5	many	TRBD1
CASRAQQGNDEQYF	TGTGCCAGCAGGGCCCAACAGGGCAACGACGAGCAGTACTTC	TRBV12-3/TRBV12-4	TRBJ2-7	many	-
CSVDVGSRHSYNEQFF	TGCAGCGTTGATGTGGGCTCTCGCCACTCCTACAATGAGCAGTTCTTC	TRBV29-1	TRBJ2-1	few	-
CASMWTSAYNEQFF	TGTGCCAGTATGTGGACTAGCGCCTACAATGAGCAGTTCTTC	TRBV19	TRBJ2-1	few	TRBD2
CASSHRGLEEPQHF	TGTGCCAGCAGCCATAGAGGGTTGGAGGAGCCCCAGCATTTT	TRBV6-1	TRBJ1-5	-	-
CSARGTTYNEQFF	TGCAGTGCTAGGGGAACGACCTACAATGAGCAGTTCTTC	TRBV20-1	TRBJ2-1	many	-
CATSHPQAVAGASSTDTQYF	TGTGCCACCAGCCACCCTCAGGCGGTAGCGGGGGCGAGCAGCACAGATACGCAGTATTTT	TRBV7-2	TRBJ2-3	-	TRBD2
CASSVVTGYNEQFF	TGTGCCAGCAGCGTAGTTACCGGGTACAATGAGCAGTTCTTC	TRBV28	TRBJ2-1	many	-
CASSHPTGTTDIQYF	TGTGCCAGCAGCCACCCGACAGGGACTACGGACATTCAGTACTTC	TRBV7-9	TRBJ2-4	many	-
CASSQVGGLSTDTQYF	TGCGCCAGCAGCCAAGTGGGGGGGCTGTCCACAGATACGCAGTATTTT	TRBV4-3	TRBJ2-3	many	-
CASSHPRDYEQYF	TGTGCCAGCAGCCACCCCCGGGACTACGAGCAGTACTTC	TRBV7-9	TRBJ2-7	once	-
CASLSSGNYEQYF	TGCGCCAGCCTTTCGAGCGGAAACTACGAGCAGTACTTC	TRBV10-2	TRBJ2-7	few	-
CASRPGGSAEQFF	TGTGCCAGCAGGCCGGGCGGGAGCGCTGAGCAGTTCTTC	TRBV28	TRBJ2-1	many	TRBD2